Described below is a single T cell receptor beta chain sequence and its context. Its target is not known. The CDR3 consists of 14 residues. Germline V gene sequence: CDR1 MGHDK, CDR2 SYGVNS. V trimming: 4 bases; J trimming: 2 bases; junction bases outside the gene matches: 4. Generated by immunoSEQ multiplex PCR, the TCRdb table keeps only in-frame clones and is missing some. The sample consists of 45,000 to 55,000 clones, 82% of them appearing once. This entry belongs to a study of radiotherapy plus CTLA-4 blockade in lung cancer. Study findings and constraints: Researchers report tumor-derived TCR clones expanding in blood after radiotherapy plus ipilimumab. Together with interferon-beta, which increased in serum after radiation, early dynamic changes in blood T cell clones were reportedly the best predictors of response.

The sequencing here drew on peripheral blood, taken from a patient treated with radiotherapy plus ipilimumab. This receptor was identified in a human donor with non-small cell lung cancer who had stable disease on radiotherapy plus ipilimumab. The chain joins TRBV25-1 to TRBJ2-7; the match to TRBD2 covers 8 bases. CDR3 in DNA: TGTGCCAGCAGTGGGGTTAGCGGGACCTACGAGCAGTACTTC. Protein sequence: CASSGVSGTYEQYF.